This T cell receptor (beta chain) comes out of a study of beta chain features in type 1 diabetes. In regard to this clone: The antigen remains unidentified.

TCRB transcripts that were expressed got sequenced, as all of the isolated RNA had been reverse transcribed. TCRdb's copy holds only in-frame clones and misses some; the assay was immunoSEQ multiplex PCR. The data show under 70,000 clones, with around 60% seen just once and approximately 0.29% held by the top ten. Germline CDR1 and CDR2: SQVTM and ANQGSEA. The CDR3 is 16 residues long. Trimming cost V 4 bases and J 9 bases; bases outside gene matches: 16. Study-wide points: Among patients with Type 1 diabetes, TCRB CDR3s were moderately but significantly shorter in every one of the four CD4+ subsets.

V and J are TRBV29-1 and TRBJ2-1; 9 positions agree with TRBD1. The sequence came from a woman aged 30 to 39 with type 1 diabetes. The sample consisted of stem cell memory CD4+ T cells from blood. CDR3 residues: CSVAEGGTGKSGEQFF. CDR3 nucleotides: TGCAGCGTTGCAGAAGGGGGGACAGGGAAAAGCGGTGAGCAGTTCTTC.